The 5 T cell receptor beta chains below come from one sample, sequenced in a study of OX40 agonist ivuxolimab in advanced cancers. Clones were sequenced by immunoSEQ multiplex PCR, and TCRdb holds only the in-frame ones, with some missing. The table records about 80,000 clones, 88% of them present only once. Sequenced here: CD4+ or CD8+ T cells sorted from blood, sampled in a trial of the OX40 agonist ivuxolimab. Receptors originate from an adult with an advanced solid tumor such as melanoma, head and neck, liver or kidney cancer.

V is TRBV7-8 and J is TRBJ2-5, with D perhaps matching TRBD1 (6 bases). The end of the DNA is better explained by TRBJ2-7, so the J call may be wrong. The CDR3 totals 15 residues. Germline lookup yields CDR1 SGHVS and CDR2 FQNEAQ. In DNA, the CDR3 is TGTGCCAGCAGCCCCGATACAGGGATTATGGTCGAGCAGTACTTC. Translating gives CASSPDTGIMVEQYF.

The J gene is TRBJ1-1, the V gene TRBV18; a possible D gene is TRBD1 (6 bases). This CDR3 is built from 13 residues. CDR1 and CDR2 from the germline V gene are KGHSH and LQKENI. Trimming pared 5 bases from V and 3 bases from J, leaving 10 bases between. CDR3 DNA sequence: TGTGCCAGCTCATCAGGGGTGGACACTGAAGCTTTCTTT. It is translated as CASSSGVDTEAFF.

The chain combines TRBV28 with TRBJ1-2; the D gene is possibly TRBD1 (5 bases). CDR3 size: 15 residues. Germline values: CDR1 MDHEN, CDR2 SYDVKM. The V and J ends lost 6 bases and 6 bases respectively, with 20 bases between them. CDR3 in amino acids: CASSPSGGREHGYTF. The CDR3 DNA follows: TGTGCCAGCAGCCCCTCGGGGGGGAGGGAGCATGGCTACACCTTC.

The J gene is TRBJ1-1, the V gene TRBV5-1; 7 bases agree with TRBD1. This CDR3 has 13 residues. The V gene end was trimmed by 5 bases and the J gene end by 4 bases; junction bases not matched to a gene: 5. The germline V gene has CDR1 SGHRS and CDR2 YFSETQ. CDR3 in amino acids: CASRQGQITEAFF. In DNA, the CDR3 is TGCGCCAGCAGACAGGGACAGATCACTGAAGCTTTCTTT.

The V call is TRBV5-4, the J call TRBJ2-5; TRBD2 matches at 15 bases. This CDR3 is 15 amino acids long. Losses at the gene ends were 3 bases for V and 5 bases for J; bases not matched to a gene: 2. Germline V lookup: CDR1 SGHNT, CDR2 YYREEE (reference sequence). CDR3 DNA sequence: TGTGCCAGCAGCTCCGGGACTAGCGGGGGGGAGACCCAGTACTTC. The encoded protein is CASSSGTSGGETQYF.